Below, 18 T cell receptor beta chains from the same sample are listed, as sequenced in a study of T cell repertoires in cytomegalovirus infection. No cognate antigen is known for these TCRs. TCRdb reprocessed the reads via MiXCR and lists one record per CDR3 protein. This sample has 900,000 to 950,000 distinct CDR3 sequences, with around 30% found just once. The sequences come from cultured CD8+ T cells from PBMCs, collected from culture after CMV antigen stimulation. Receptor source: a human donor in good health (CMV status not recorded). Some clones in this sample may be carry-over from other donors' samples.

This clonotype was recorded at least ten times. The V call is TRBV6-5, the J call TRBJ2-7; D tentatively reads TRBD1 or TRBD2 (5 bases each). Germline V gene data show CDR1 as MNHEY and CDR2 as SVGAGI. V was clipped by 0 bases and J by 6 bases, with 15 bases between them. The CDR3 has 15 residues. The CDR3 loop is CASSYSRGTETEQYF. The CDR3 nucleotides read TGTGCCAGCAGTTACTCGAGGGGTACAGAAACCGAGCAGTACTTC.

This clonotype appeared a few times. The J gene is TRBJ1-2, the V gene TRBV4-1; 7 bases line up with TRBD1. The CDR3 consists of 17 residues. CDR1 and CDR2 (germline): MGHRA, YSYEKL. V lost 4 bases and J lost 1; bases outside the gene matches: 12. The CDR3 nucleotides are TGCGCCAGCAGCCCGGACGGTGAGGGGGCCCATAACTATGGCTACACCTTC. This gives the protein CASSPDGEGAHNYGYTF.

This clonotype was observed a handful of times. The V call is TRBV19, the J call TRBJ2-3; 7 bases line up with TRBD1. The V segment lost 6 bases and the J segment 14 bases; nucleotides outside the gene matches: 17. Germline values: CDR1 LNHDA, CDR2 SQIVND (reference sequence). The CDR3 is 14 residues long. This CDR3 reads CASSHRGATLGLYF. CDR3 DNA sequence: TGTGCCAGTAGCCACAGGGGAGCCACTCTCGGGTTGTATTTT.

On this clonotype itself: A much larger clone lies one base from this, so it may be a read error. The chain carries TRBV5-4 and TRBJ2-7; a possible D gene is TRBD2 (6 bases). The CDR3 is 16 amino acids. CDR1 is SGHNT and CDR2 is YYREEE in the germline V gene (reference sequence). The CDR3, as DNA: TGTGCCAACAGCTTGGGACTTCCCGGCCCTACCTACGAGCAGTACTTC. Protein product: CANSLGLPGPTYEQYF.

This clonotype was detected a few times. The CDR3 region is CASSPKDRAGQFF. The CDR3 bases are TGTGCCAGCAGCCCGAAGGACAGGGCGGGGCAGTTCTTC. V gene TRBV7-9 combines with J gene TRBJ2-1, with TRBD1 matching 8 bases. The ends lost 5 bases at V and 12 bases at J; junction bases unmatched: 9. Per germline, CDR1 SEHNR and CDR2 FQNEAQ (reference sequence). There are 13 residues in the CDR3.

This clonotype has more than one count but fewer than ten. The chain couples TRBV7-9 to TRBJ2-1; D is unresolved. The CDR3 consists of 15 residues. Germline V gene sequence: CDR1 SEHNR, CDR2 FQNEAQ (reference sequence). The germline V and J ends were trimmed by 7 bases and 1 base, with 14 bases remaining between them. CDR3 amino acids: CASTSELQSYNEQFF. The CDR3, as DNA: TGTGCCAGCACTTCAGAGTTGCAATCCTACAATGAGCAGTTCTTC.

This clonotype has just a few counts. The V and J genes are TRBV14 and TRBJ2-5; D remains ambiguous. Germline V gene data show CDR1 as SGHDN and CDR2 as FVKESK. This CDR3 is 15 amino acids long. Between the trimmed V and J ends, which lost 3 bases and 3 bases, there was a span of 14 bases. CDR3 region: CASSHPSSSKETQYF. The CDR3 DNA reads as TGTGCCAGCAGCCATCCCAGCAGTTCCAAAGAGACCCAGTACTTC.

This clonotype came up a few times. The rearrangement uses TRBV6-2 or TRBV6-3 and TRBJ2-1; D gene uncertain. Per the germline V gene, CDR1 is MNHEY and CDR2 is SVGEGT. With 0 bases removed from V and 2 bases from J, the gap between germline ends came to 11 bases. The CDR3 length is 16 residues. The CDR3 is CASSYSRIPPYNEQFF. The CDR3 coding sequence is TGTGCCAGCAGTTACTCCCGGATCCCCCCCTACAATGAGCAGTTCTTC.

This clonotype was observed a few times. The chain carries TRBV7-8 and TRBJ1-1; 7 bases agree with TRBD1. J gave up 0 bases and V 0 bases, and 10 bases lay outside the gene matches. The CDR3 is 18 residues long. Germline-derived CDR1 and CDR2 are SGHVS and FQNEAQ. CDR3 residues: CASSLANGDRHLNTEAFF. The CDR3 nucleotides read TGTGCCAGCAGCTTAGCGAATGGGGACAGACACCTGAACACTGAAGCTTTCTTT.

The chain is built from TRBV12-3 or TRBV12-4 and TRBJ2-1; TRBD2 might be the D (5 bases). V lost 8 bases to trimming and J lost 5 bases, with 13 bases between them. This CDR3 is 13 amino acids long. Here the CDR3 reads CASGSGIHNEQFF. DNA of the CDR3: TGTGCCAGCGGTTCGGGGATCCACAATGAGCAGTTCTTC.

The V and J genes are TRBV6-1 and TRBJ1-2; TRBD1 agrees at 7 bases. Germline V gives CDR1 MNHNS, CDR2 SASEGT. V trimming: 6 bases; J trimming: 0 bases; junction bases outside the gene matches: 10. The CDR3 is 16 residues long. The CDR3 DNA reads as TGTGCCAGCAGCGACAGATGGGACAGCCCTAACTATGGCTACACCTTC. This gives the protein CASSDRWDSPNYGYTF.

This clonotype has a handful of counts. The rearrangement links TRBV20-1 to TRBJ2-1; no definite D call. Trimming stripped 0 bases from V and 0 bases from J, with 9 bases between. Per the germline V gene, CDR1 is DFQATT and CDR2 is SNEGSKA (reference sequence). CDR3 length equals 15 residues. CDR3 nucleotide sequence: TGCAGTGCTAGAGATCAGTCTGTCTCCTACAATGAGCAGTTCTTC. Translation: CSARDQSVSYNEQFF.

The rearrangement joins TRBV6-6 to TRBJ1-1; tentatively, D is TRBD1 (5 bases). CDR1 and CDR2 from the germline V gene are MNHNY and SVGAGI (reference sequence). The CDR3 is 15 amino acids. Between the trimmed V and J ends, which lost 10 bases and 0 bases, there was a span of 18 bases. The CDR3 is CATHGLGLMNTEAFF. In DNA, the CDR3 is TGTGCCACCCACGGATTGGGGCTGATGAACACTGAAGCTTTCTTT.

Here the CDR3 reads CASSSSRTLDYGYTF. CDR3 DNA: TGTGCCAGCAGCTCCAGTCGAACCTTGGACTATGGCTACACCTTC. The J gene is TRBJ1-2, the V gene TRBV7-6, with D unclear. Deletions cut 4 bases from V and 3 bases from J, with 15 bases between. The CDR3 sequence is 15 residues long. Germline CDR1 reads SGHVS; CDR2 reads FNYEAQ.

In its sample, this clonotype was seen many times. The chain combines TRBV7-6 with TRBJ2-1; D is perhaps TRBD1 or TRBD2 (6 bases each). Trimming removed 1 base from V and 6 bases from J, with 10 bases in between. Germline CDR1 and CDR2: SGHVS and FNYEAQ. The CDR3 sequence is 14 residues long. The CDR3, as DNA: TGTGCCAGCAGCTTAGGGAGGGGGGCCAATGAGCAGTTCTTC. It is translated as CASSLGRGANEQFF.

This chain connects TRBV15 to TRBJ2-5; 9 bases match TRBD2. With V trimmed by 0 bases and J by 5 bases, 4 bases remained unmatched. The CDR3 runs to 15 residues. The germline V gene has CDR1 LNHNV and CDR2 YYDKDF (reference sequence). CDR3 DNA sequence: TGTGCCACCAGCAGAGATTACAGCGGGAGGGAGACCCAGTACTTC. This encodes CATSRDYSGRETQYF.

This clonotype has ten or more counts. In DNA, the CDR3 is TGTGCCTCAAAAAGCTCTGGGGCCAACGTCCTGACTTTC. Its protein product is CASKSSGANVLTF. The chain couples TRBV27 to TRBJ2-6; no reliable D call. The germline V and J ends were trimmed by 11 bases and 0 bases, with 8 bases remaining between them. Germline V CDR1 and CDR2: MNHEY, SMNVEV (reference sequence). The CDR3 length is 13 residues. The full variable domain, completed using reference TRBV27 and TRBJ2-6, is EAQVTQNPRYLITVTGKKLTVTCSQNMNHEYMSWYRQDPGLGLRQIYYSMNVEVTDKGDVPEGYKVSRKEKRNFPLILESPSPNQTSLYFCASKSSGANVLTFGAGSRLTVL.

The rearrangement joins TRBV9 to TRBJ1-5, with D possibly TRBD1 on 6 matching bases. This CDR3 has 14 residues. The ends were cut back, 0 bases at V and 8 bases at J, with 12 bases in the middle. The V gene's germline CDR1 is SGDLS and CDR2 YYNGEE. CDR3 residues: CASSVAGGTEPQHF. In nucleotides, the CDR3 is TGTGCCAGCAGCGTAGCGGGGGGCACGGAGCCCCAGCATTTT.